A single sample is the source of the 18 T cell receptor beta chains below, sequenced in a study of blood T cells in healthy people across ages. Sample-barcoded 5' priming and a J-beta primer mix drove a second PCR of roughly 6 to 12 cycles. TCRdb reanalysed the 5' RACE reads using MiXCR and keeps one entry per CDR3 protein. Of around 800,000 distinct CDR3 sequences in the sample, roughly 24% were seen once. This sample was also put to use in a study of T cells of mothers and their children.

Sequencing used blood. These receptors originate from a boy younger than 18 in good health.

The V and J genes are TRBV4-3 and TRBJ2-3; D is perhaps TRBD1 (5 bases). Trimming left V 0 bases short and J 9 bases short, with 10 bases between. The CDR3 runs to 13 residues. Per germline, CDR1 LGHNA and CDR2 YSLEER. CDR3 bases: TGCGCCAGCAGCCAAGATCAACAGGAGACGCAGTATTTT. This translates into CASSQDQQETQYF.

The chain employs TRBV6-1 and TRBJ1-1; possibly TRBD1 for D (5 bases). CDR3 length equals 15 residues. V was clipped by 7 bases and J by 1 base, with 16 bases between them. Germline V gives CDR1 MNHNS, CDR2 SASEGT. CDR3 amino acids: CASKGWGSQNTEAFF. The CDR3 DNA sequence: TGTGCCAGCAAGGGGTGGGGCAGCCAGAACACTGAAGCTTTCTTT.

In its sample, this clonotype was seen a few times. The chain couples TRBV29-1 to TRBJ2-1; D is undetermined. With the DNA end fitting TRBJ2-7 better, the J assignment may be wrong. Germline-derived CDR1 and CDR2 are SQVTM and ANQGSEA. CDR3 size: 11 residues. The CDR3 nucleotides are TGCAGCGTTGGGCAGCCCTACGAGCAGTACTTC. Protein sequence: CSVGQPYEQYF.

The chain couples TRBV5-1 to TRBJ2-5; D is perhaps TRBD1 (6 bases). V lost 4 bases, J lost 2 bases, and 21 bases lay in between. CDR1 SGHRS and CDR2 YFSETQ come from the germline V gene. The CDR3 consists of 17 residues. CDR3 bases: TGCGCCAGCAGCCCTGGCTCAGGGGCAACATCTCAAGAGACCCAGTACTTC. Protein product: CASSPGSGATSQETQYF.

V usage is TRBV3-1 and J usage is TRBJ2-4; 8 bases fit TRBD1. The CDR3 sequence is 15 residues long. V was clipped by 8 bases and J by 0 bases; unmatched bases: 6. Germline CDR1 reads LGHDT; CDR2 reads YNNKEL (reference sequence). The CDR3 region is CASGTGSLAKNIQYF. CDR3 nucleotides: TGTGCCAGCGGGACAGGATCTCTAGCCAAAAACATTCAGTACTTC.

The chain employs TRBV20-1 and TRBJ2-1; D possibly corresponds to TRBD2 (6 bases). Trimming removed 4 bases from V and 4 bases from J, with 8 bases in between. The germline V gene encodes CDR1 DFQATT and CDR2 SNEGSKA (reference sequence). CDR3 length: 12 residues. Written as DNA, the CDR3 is TGCAGTGCTATCGCGGGGTACAATGAGCAGTTCTTC. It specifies CSAIAGYNEQFF.

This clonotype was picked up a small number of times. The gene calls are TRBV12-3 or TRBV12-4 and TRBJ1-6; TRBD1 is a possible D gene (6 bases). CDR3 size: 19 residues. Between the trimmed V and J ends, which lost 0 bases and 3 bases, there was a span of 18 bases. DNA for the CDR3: TGTGCCAGCAGTTTAGCCTTACAGGGCCTGGGGTTCTATAATTCACCCCTCCACTTT. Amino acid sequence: CASSLALQGLGFYNSPLHF.

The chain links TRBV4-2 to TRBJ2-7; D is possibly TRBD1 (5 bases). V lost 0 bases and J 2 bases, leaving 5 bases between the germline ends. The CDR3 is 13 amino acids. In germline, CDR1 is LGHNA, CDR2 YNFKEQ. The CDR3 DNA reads TGTGCCAGCAGCCAAGAGACAGCCTACGAGCAGTACTTC. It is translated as CASSQETAYEQYF.

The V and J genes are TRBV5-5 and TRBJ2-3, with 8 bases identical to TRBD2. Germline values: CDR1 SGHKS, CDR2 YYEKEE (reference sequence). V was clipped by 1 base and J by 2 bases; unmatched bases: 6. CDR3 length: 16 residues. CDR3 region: CASSLPAGVATDTQYF. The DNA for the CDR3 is TGTGCCAGCAGCTTGCCAGCGGGGGTCGCCACAGATACGCAGTATTTT.

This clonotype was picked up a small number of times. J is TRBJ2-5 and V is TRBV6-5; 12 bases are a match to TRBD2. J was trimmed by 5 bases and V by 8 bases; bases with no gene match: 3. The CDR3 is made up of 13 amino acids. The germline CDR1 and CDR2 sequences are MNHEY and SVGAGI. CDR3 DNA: TGTGCCAGCGCGGGACTAGCGGGCGAGACCCAGTACTTC. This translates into CASAGLAGETQYF.

The CDR3 loop is CASSLGTGWGPQHF. The DNA for the CDR3 is TGCGCCAGCAGCCTAGGGACCGGGTGGGGGCCCCAGCATTTT. The chain joins TRBV5-1 to TRBJ1-5, with D possibly matching TRBD1 (5 bases). The CDR3 is 14 residues long. Germline-derived CDR1 and CDR2 are SGHRS and YFSETQ. V was cut by 4 bases and J by 9 bases, with 17 bases left in between. The entire variable domain, with the rest obtained from reference TRBV5-1 and TRBJ1-5, is as follows: KAGVTQTPRYLIKTRGQQVTLSCSPISGHRSVSWYQQTPGQGLQFLFEYFSETQRNKGNFPGRFSGRQFSNSRSEMNVSTLELGDSALYLCASSLGTGWGPQHFGDGTRLSIL.

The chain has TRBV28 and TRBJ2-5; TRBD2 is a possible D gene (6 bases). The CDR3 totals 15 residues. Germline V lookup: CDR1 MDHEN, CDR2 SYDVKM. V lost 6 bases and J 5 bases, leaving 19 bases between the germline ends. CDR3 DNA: TGTGCCAGCAGACCTTTTCGGAAGGGGAGGGAGACCCAGTACTTC. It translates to CASRPFRKGRETQYF.

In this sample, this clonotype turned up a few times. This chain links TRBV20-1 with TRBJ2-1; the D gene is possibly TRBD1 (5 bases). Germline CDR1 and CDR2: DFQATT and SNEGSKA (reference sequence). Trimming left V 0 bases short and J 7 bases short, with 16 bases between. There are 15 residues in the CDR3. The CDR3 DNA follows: TGCAGTGCTAGAGATCCGACCTCAGGGCGGAATGAGCAGTTCTTC. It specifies CSARDPTSGRNEQFF.

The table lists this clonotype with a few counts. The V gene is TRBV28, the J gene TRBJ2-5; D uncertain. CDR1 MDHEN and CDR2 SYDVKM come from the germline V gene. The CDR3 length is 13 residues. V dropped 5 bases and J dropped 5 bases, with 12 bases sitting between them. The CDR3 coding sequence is TGTGCCAGCAGTCTAATAGGGTGGGAGACCCAGTACTTC. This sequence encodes CASSLIGWETQYF.

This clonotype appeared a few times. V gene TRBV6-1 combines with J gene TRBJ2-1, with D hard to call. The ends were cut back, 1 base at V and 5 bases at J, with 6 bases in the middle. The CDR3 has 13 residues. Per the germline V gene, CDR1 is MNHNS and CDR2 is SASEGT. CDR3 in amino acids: CASSEGRHNEQFF. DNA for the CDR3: TGTGCCAGCAGTGAAGGCAGGCACAATGAGCAGTTCTTC.

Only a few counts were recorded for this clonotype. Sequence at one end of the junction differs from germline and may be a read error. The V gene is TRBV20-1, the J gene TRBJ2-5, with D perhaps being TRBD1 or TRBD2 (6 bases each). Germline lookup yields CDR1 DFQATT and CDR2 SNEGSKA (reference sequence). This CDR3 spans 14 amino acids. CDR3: CSARGGGAQETQYF. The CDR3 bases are TGCAGTGCCAGAGGGGGAGGCGCACAAGAGACCCAGTACTTC.

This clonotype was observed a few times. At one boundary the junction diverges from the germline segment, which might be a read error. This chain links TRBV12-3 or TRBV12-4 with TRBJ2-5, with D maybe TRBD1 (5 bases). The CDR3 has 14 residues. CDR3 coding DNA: TGTGCCAGCAGGTTAGGGGCAGCCCAAGAGACCCAGTACTTC. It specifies CASRLGAAQETQYF.

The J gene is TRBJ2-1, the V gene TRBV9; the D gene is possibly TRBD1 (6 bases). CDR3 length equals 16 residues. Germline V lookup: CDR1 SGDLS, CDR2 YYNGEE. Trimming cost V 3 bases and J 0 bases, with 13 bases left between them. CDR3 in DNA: TGTGCCAGCAGCGCGACAGGACCATTCTCCTACAATGAGCAGTTCTTC. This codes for CASSATGPFSYNEQFF.